This paragraph covers one T cell receptor beta chain sequence. Its antigen is undetermined. Likely unrecorded immune exposures existed in these nominally healthy donors. The data are from a study of cytomegalovirus exposure and HLA in healthy donors. Study-level results: Presence/absence analyses took donor sequencing depth as roughly uniform. Immune exposure was documented only through CMV serostatus. Despite most TCR sequences being rare, some public TCRs occurred in many donors.

CDR3 length: 14 amino acids. Trimming removed 1 base from V and 0 bases from J, with 7 bases in between. Germline V gene lookup returns CDR1 SNHLY and CDR2 FYNNEI. The PCR used 60 Vbeta and 13 Jbeta primers. Clones were read by immunoSEQ multiplex PCR, and TCRdb kept only the in-frame ones, dropping some. The sample holds roughly 100,000 clones, roughly 80% seen once. J is TRBJ2-7 and V is TRBV2; D uncertain. The sequenced sample was PBMCs. The receptor comes from a middle-aged woman in good health and CMV-seropositive. CDR3 protein: CASSEGGTSYEQYF. CDR3 bases: TGTGCCAGCAGTGAAGGAGGAACCTCCTACGAGCAGTACTTC.